Described below is a single T cell receptor beta chain sequence and its context. Germline V gives CDR1 GTSNPN, CDR2 SVGIG (reference sequence). The CDR3 contains 15 residues. The V gene lost 3 bases and the J gene lost 3 bases, with 17 bases spanning the gap. These data belong to a study of T cell responses to AZD1222 COVID-19 vaccine. Here immunoSEQ multiplex PCR was the method, and the copy in TCRdb shows in-frame clones only, minus some. Here the sample spans about 140,000 clones, approximately 89% being singletons. V is TRBV30 and J is TRBJ2-5, with D hard to call. This clonotype was sampled from an adult in good health. The sequencing used peripheral blood, collected on day 0 of AZD1222 vaccination. CDR3 in DNA: TGTGCCTGGAGGCAAACAGCTACACCTGAAGAGACCCAGTACTTC. This sequence encodes CAWRQTATPEETQYF.